These 3 T cell receptor beta chains were sequenced from one sample in a study of OX40 agonist ivuxolimab in advanced cancers. This table comes from immunoSEQ multiplex PCR, and its TCRdb copy is limited to in-frame clones, with some not included. The table lists about 62,000 clones, 80% to 95% of them singletons. The sequences come from CD4+ or CD8+ T cells sorted from blood, collected in a trial of the OX40 agonist ivuxolimab. Receptors originate from an adult with an advanced solid tumor such as melanoma, head and neck, liver or kidney cancer.

V is TRBV14 and J is TRBJ2-1; 10 bases are shared with TRBD2. V dropped 2 bases and J dropped 3; count of bases not matched to a gene: 10. The germline V gene encodes CDR1 SGHDN and CDR2 FVKESK. The CDR3 length is 18 residues. CDR3 in amino acids: CASSQLGASGGFYNEQFF. CDR3 coding DNA: TGTGCCAGCAGCCAACTTGGGGCTAGCGGGGGCTTCTACAATGAGCAGTTCTTC.

This sequence joins TRBV5-1 and TRBJ1-3; D unclear. The CDR3 covers 14 residues. Germline assignment: CDR1 SGHRS and CDR2 YFSETQ. V lost 2 bases and J lost 1, with 7 bases in between. The CDR3 region has the DNA TGCGCCAGCAGCTTCTTAGGGTCTGGAAACACCATATATTTT. The encoded protein is CASSFLGSGNTIYF.

The chain employs TRBV7-9 and TRBJ1-1; D is perhaps TRBD1 (6 bases). The V end was cut by 5 bases, the J end by 3 bases, with 22 bases between. Germline loops: CDR1 SEHNR, CDR2 FQNEAQ (reference sequence). The CDR3 loop spans 17 amino acids. This CDR3 reads CASSELRDTKVDTEAFF. The CDR3 DNA follows: TGTGCCAGCAGCGAACTCCGGGACACCAAGGTCGACACTGAAGCTTTCTTT.